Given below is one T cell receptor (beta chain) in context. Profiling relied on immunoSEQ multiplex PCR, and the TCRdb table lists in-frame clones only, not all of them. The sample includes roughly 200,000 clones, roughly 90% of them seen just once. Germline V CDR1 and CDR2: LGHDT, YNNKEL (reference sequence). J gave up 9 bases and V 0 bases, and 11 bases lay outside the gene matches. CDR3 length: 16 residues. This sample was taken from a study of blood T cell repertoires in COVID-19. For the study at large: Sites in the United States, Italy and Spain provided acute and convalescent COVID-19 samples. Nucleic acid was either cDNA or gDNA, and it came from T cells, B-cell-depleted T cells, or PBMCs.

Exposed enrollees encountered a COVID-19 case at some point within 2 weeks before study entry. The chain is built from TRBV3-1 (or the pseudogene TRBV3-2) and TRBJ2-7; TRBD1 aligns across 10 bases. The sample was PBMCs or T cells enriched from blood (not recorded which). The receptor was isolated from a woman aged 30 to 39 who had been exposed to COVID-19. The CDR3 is CASSQEAGQGPLGQYF. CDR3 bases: TGTGCCAGCAGCCAAGAGGCGGGACAGGGGCCTCTAGGGCAGTACTTC.